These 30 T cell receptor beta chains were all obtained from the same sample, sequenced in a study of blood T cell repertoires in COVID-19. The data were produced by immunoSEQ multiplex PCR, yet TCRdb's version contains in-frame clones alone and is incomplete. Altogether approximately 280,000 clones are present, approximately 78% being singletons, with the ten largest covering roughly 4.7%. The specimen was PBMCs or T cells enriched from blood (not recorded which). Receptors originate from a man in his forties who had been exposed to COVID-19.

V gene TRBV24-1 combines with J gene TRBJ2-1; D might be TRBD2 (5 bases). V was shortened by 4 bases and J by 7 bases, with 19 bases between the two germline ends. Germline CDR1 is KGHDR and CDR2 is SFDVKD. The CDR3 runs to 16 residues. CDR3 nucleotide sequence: TGTGCCACCAGTGACCCCAGGACGGGGTGGCGTAATGAGCAGTTCTTC. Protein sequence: CATSDPRTGWRNEQFF.

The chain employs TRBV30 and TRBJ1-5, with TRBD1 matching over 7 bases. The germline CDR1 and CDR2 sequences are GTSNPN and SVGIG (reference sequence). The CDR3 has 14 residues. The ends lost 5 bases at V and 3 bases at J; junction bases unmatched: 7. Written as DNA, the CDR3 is TGTGCCTGGGGCCCCGGGACAGACAATCAGCCCCAGCATTTT. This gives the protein CAWGPGTDNQPQHF.

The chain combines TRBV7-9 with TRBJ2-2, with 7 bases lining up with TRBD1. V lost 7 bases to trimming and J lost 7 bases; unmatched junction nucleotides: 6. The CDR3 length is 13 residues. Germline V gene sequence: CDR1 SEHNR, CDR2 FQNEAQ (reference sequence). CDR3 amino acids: CASIRQGYGELFF. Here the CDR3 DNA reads TGTGCCAGCATCAGACAGGGCTACGGGGAGCTGTTTTTT. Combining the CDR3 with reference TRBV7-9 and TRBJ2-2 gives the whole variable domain DTGVSQNPRHKITKRGQNVTFRCDPISEHNRLYWYRQTLGQGPEFLTYFQNEAQLEKSRLLSDRFSAERPKGSFSTLEIQRTEQGDSAMYLCASIRQGYGELFFGEGSRLTVL.

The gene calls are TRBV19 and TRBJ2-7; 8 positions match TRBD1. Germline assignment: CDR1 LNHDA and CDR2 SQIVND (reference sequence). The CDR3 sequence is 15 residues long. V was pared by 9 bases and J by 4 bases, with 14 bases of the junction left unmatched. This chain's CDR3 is CASTRGTGINYEQYF. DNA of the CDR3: TGTGCCAGCACGAGGGGGACAGGTATTAATTACGAGCAGTACTTC.

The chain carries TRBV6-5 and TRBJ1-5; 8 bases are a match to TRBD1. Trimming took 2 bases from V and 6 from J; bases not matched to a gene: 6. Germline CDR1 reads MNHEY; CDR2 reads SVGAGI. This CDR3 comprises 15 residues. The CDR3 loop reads CASSYGQGVAQPQHF. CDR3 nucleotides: TGTGCCAGCAGTTACGGACAGGGAGTAGCTCAGCCCCAGCATTTT.

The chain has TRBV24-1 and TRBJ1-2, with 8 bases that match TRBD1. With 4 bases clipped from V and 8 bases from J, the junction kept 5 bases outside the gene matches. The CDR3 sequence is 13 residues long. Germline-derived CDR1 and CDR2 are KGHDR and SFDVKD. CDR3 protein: CATSEAGGLGYTF. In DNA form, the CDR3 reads TGTGCCACCAGTGAAGCAGGGGGCTTGGGCTACACCTTC.

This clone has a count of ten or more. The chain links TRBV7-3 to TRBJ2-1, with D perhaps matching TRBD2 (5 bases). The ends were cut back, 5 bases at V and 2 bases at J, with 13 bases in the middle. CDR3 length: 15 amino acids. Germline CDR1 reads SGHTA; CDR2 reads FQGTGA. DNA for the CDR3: TGTGCCAGCAGCCTTACAACGAGGGCCTACAATGAGCAGTTCTTC. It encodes CASSLTTRAYNEQFF.

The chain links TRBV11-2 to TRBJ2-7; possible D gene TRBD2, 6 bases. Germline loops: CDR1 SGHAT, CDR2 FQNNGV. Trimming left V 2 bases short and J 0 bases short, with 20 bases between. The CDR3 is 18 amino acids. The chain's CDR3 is CASSLSLPIPGSSYEQYF. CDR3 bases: TGTGCCAGCAGCTTATCTCTCCCAATCCCCGGGAGCTCCTACGAGCAGTACTTC.

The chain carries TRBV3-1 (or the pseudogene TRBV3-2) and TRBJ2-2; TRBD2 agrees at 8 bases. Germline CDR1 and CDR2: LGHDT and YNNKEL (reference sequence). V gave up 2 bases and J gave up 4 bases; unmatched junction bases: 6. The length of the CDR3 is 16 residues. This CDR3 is CASSQYSGATTGELFF. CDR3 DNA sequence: TGTGCCAGCAGCCAATATAGCGGGGCTACCACCGGGGAGCTGTTTTTT.

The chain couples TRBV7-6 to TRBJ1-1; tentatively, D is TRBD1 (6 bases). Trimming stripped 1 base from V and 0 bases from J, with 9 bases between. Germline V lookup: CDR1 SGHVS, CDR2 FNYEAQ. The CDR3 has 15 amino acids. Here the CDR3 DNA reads TGTGCCAGCAGCTTAGAACAGGGTTTGAACACTGAAGCTTTCTTT. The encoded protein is CASSLEQGLNTEAFF.

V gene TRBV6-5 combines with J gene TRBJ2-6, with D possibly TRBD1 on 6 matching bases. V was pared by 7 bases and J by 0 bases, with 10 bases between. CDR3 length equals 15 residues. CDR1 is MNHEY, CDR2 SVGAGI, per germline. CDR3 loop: CASTGTSSGANVLTF. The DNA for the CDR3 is TGTGCCAGCACCGGGACATCCTCTGGGGCCAACGTCCTGACTTTC.

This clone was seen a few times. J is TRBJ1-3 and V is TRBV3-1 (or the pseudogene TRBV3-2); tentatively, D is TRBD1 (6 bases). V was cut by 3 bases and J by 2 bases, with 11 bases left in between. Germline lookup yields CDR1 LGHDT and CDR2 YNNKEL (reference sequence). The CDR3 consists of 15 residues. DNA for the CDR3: TGTGCCAGCAGCCAGACAGGAGGCCCTGGAAACACCATATATTTT. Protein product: CASSQTGGPGNTIYF.

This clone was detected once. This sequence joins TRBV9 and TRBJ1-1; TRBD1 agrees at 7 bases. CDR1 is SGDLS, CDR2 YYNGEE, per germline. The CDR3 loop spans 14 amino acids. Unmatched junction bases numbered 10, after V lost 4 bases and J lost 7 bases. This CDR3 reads CASSITDRRGEAFF. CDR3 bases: TGTGCCAGCAGCATAACGGACAGGCGGGGTGAAGCTTTCTTT. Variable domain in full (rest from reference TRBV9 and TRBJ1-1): DSGVTQTPKHLITATGQRVTLRCSPRSGDLSVYWYQQSLDQGLQFLIQYYNGEERAKGNILERFSAQQFPDLHSELNLSSLELGDSALYFCASSITDRRGEAFFGQGTRLTVV.

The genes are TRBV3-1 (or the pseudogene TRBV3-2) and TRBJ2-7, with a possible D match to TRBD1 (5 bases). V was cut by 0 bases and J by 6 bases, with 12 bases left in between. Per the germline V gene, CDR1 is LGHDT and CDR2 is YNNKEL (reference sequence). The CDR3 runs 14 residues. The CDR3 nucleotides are TGTGCCAGCAGCCAAGATTTCGTGGGGCGCGAGCAGTACTTC. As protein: CASSQDFVGREQYF.

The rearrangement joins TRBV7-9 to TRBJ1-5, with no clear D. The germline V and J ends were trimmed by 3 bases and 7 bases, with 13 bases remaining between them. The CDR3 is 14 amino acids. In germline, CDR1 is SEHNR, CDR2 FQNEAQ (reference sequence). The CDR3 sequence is CASSFLAVPQPQHF. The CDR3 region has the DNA TGTGCCAGCAGCTTCTTAGCAGTTCCCCAGCCCCAGCATTTT.

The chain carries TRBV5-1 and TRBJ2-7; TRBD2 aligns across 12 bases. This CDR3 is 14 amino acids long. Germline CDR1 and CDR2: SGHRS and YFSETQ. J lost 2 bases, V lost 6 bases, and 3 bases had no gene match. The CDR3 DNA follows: TGCGCCAGCAAACTAGCGGGAGGTACCTACGAGCAGTACTTC. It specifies CASKLAGGTYEQYF.

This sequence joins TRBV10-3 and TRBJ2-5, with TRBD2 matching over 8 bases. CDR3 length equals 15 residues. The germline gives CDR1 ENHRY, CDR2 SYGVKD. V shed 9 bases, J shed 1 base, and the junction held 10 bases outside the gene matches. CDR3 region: CAIGTGTRVQETQYF. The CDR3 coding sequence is TGTGCCATTGGGACCGGGACTAGAGTCCAAGAGACCCAGTACTTC.

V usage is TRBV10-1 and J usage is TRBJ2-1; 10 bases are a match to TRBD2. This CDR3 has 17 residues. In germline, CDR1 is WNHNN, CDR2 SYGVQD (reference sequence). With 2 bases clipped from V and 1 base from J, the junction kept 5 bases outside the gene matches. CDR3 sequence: CASSESLAGVSYNEQFF. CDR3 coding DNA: TGCGCCAGCAGTGAGAGTCTAGCGGGAGTATCCTACAATGAGCAGTTCTTC.

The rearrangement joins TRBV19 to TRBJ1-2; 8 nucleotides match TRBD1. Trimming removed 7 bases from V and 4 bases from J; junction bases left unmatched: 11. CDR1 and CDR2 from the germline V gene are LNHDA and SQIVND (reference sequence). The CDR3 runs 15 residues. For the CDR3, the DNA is TGTGCCAGTACGACAGGGGAGGTCTTCGGCTATGGCTACACCTTC. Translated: CASTTGEVFGYGYTF.

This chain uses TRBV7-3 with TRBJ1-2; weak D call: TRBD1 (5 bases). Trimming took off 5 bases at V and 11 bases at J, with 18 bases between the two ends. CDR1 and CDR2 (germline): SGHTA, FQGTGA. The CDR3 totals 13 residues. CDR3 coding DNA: TGTGCCAGCAGCCCCTGGGAGGGACGGGAATACACCTTC. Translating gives CASSPWEGREYTF.

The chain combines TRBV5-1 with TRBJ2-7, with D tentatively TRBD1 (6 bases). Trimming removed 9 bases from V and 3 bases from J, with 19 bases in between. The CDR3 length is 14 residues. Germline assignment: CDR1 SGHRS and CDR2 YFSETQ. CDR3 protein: CATRTRDTYYEQYF. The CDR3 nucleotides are TGCGCCACTCGAACCCGGGACACCTACTACGAGCAGTACTTC.

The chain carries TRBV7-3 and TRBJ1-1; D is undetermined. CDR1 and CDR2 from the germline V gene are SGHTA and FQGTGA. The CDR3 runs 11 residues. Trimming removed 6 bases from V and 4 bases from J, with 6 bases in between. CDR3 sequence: CASSMSTEAFF. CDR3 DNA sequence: TGTGCCAGCAGTATGAGCACTGAAGCTTTCTTT.

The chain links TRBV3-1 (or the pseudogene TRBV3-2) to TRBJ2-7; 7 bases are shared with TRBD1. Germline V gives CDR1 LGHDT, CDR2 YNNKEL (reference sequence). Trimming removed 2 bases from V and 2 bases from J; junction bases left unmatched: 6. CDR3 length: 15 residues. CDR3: CASSQLRDSTYEQYF. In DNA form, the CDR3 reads TGTGCCAGCAGCCAACTCCGGGACAGTACCTACGAGCAGTACTTC.

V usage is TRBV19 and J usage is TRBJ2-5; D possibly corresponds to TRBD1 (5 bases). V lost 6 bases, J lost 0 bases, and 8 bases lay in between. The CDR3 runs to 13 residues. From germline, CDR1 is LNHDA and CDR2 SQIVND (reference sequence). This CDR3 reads CASSKGYQETQYF. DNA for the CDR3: TGTGCCAGTAGCAAGGGGTACCAAGAGACCCAGTACTTC.

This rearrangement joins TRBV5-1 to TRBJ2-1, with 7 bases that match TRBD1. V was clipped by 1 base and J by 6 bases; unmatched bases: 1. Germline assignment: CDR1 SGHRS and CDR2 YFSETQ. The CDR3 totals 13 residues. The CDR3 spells CASSLTGVNEQFF. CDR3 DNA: TGCGCCAGCAGCTTGACAGGGGTCAATGAGCAGTTCTTC.

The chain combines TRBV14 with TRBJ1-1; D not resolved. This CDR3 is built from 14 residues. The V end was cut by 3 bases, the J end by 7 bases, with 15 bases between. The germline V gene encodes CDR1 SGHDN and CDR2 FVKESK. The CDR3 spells CASSHPASSGEAFF. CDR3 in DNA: TGTGCCAGCAGCCACCCGGCCAGCAGCGGTGAAGCTTTCTTT.

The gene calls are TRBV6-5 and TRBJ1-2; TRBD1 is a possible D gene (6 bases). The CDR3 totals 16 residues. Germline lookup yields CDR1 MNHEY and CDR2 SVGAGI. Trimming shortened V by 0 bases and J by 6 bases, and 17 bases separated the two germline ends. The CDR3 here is CASSYSGQPLMHGYTF. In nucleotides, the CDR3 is TGTGCCAGCAGTTACTCTGGACAGCCCCTCATGCATGGCTACACCTTC.

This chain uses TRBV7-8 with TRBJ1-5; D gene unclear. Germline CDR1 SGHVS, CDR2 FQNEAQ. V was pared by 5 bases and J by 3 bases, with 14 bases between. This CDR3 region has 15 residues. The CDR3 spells CASSLQLLLNQPQHF. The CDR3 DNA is TGTGCCAGCAGCCTACAGTTGTTGCTCAATCAGCCCCAGCATTTT.

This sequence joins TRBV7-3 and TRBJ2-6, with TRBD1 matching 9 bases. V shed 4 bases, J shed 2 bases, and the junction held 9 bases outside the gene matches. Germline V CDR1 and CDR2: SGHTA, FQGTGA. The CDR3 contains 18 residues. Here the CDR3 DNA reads TGTGCCAGCAGCTCGGGACAGGGTAAATCGACTGGGGCCAACGTCCTGACTTTC. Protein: CASSSGQGKSTGANVLTF.

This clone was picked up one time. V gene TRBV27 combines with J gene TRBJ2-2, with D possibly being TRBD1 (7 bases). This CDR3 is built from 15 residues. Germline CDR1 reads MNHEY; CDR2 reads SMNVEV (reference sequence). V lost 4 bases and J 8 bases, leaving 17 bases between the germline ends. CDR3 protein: CASSSLATGTGELFF. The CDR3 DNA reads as TGTGCCAGCAGTTCCCTAGCGACAGGGACGGGGGAGCTGTTTTTT.